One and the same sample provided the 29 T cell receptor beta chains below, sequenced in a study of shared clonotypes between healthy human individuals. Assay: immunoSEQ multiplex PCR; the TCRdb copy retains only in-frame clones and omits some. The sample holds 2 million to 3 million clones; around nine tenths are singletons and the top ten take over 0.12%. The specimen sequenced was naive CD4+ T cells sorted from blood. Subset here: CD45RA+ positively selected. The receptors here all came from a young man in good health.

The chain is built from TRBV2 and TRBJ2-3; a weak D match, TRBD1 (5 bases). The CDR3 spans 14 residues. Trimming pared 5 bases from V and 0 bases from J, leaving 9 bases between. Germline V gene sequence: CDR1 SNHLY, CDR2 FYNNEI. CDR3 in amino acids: CASSTRQSTDTQYF. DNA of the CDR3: TGTGCCAGCAGTACCCGACAGAGCACAGATACGCAGTATTTT.

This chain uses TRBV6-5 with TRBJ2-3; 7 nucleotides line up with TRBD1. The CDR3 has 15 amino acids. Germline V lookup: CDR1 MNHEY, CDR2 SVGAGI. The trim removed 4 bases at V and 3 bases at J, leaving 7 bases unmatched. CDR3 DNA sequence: TGTGCCAGCAGTTCTGAGGGGGCCGGTACAGATACGCAGTATTTT. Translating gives CASSSEGAGTDTQYF.

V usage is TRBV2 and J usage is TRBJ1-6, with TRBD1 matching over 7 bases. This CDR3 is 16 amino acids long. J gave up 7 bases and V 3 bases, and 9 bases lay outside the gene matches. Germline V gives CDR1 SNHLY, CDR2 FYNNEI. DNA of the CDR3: TGTGCCAGCAGTGATTGGACAGGAGGCTTGAATTCACCCCTCCACTTT. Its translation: CASSDWTGGLNSPLHF.

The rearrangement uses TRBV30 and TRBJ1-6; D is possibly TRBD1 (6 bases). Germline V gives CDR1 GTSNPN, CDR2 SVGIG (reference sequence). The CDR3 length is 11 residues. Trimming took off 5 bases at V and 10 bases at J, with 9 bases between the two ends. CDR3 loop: CAWGQPSPLHF. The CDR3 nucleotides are TGTGCCTGGGGACAGCCATCACCCCTCCACTTT.

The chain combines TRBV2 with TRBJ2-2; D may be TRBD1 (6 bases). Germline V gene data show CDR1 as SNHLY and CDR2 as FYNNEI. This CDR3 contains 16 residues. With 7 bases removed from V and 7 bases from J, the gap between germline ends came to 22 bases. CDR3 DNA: TGTGCCAGCACCCGTTTCTTTAACAGGGTAGACGGGGAGCTGTTTTTT. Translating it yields CASTRFFNRVDGELFF.

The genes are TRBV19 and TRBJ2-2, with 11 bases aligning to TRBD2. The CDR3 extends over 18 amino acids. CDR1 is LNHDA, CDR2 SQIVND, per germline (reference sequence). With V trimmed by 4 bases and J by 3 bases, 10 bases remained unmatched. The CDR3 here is CASSRQPWTSGYTGELFF. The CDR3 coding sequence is TGTGCCAGTAGTAGACAGCCCTGGACTAGCGGGTACACCGGGGAGCTGTTTTTT.

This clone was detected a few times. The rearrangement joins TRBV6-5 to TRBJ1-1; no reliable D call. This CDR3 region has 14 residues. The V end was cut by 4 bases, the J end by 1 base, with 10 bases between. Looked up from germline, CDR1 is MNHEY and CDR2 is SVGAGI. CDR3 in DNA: TGTGCCAGCAGTTCGTGGACCCCGAACACTGAAGCTTTCTTT. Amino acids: CASSSWTPNTEAFF.

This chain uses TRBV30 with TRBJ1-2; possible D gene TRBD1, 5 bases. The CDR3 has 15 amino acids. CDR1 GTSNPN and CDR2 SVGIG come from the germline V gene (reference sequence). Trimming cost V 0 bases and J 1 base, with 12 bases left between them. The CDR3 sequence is CAWSVMGGFNYGYTF. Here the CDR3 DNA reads TGTGCCTGGAGTGTAATGGGGGGGTTTAACTATGGCTACACCTTC.

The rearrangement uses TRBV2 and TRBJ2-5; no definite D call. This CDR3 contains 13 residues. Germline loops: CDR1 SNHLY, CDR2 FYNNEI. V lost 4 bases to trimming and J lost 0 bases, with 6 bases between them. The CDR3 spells CASSGTNQETQYF. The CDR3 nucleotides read TGTGCCAGCAGTGGGACCAACCAAGAGACCCAGTACTTC.

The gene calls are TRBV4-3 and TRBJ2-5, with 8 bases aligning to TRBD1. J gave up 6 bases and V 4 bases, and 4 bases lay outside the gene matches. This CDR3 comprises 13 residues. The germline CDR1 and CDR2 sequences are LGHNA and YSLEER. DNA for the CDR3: TGCGCCAGCAGCCCAGACAGGGGACAGACCCAGTACTTC. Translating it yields CASSPDRGQTQYF.

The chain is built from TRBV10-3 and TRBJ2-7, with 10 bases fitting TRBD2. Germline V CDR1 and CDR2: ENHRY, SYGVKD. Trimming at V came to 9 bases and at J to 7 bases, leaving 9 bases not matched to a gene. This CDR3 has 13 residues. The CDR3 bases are TGTGCCATTAATACTAGCGGGGCGGGGGAGCAGTACTTC. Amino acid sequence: CAINTSGAGEQYF.

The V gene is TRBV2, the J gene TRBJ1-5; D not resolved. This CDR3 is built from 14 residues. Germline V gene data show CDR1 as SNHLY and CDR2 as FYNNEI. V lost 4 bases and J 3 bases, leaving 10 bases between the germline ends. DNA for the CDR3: TGTGCCAGCAGTGGAATTAGGCCCAATCAGCCCCAGCATTTT. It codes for CASSGIRPNQPQHF.

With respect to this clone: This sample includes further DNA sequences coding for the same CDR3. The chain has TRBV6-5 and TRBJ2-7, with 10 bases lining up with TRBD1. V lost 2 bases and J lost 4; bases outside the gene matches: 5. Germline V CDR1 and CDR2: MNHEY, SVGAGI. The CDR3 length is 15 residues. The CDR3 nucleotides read TGTGCCAGCAGTTACGGGGACAGGGGTTCGTACGAGCAGTACTTC. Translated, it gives CASSYGDRGSYEQYF.

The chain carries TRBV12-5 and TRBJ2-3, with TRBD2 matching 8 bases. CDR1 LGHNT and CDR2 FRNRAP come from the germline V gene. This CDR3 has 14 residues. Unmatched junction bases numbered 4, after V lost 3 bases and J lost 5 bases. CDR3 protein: CASGFGLARDTQYF. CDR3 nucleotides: TGTGCTAGTGGTTTTGGACTAGCAAGAGATACGCAGTATTTT.

CDR3 in amino acids: CAWSVGPGTETQYF. The CDR3 nucleotides read TGTGCCTGGAGTGTGGGCCCAGGGACAGAGACCCAGTACTTC. This sequence joins TRBV30 and TRBJ2-5, with D perhaps TRBD1 or TRBD2 (5 bases each). In germline, CDR1 is GTSNPN, CDR2 SVGIG (reference sequence). The CDR3 covers 14 residues. Between the trimmed V and J ends, which lost 0 bases and 4 bases, there was a span of 12 bases.

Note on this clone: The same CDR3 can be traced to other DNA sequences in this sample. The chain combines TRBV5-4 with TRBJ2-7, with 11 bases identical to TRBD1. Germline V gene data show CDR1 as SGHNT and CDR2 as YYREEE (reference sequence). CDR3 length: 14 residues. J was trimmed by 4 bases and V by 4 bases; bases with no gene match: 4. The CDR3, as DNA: TGTGCCAGCAGCCTGGGACAGGGGGGGTACGAGCAGTACTTC. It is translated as CASSLGQGGYEQYF.

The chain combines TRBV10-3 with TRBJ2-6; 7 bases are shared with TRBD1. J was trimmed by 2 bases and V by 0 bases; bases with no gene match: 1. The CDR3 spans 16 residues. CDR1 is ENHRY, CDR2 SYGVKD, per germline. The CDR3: CAISESTGTGANVLTF. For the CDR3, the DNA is TGTGCCATCAGTGAGTCGACAGGGACTGGGGCCAACGTCCTGACTTTC.

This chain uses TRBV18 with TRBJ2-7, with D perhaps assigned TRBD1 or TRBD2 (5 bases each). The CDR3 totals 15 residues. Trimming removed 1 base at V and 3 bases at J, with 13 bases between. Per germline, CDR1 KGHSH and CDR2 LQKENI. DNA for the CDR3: TGTGCCAGCTCACCACTTGCAGGGAGCGGCTACGAGCAGTACTTC. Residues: CASSPLAGSGYEQYF. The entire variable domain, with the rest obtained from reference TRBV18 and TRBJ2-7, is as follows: NAGVMQNPRHLVRRRGQEARLRCSPMKGHSHVYWYRQLPEEGLKFMVYLQKENIIDESGMPKERFSAEFPKEGPSILRIQQVVRGDSAAYFCASSPLAGSGYEQYFGPGTRLTVT.

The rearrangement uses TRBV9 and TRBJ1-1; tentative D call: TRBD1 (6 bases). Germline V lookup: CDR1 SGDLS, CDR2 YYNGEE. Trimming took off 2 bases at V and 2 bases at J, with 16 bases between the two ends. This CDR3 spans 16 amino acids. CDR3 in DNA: TGTGCCAGCAGCGTTACTACACAGGGCCCCAACACTGAAGCTTTCTTT. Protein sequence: CASSVTTQGPNTEAFF.

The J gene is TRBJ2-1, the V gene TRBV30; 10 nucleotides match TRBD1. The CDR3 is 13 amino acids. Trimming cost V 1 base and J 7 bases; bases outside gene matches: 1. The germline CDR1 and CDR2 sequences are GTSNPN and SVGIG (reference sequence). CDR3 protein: CAWSAGQGNEQFF. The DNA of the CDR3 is TGTGCCTGGAGTGCGGGACAGGGGAATGAGCAGTTCTTC.

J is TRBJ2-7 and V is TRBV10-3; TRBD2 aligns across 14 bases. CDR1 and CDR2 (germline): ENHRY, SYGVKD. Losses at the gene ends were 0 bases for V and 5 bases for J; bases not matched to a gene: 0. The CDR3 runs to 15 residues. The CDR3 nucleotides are TGTGCCATCAGTGAGTCGACTAGCGGGGGGGACGAGCAGTACTTC. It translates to CAISESTSGGDEQYF.

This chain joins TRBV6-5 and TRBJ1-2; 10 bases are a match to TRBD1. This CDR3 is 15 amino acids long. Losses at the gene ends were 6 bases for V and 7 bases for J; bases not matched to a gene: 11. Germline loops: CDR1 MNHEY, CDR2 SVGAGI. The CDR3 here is CASSSPRDRGFGYTF. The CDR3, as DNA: TGTGCCAGCAGCTCGCCCCGGGACAGGGGATTTGGCTACACCTTC.

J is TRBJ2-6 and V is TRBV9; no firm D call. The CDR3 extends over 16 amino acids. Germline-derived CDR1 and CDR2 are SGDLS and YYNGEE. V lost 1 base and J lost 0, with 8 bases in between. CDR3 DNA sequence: TGTGCCAGCAGCGTACTAACGGTCTCTGGGGCCAACGTCCTGACTTTC. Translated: CASSVLTVSGANVLTF. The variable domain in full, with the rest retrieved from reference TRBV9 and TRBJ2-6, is DSGVTQTPKHLITATGQRVTLRCSPRSGDLSVYWYQQSLDQGLQFLIQYYNGEERAKGNILERFSAQQFPDLHSELNLSSLELGDSALYFCASSVLTVSGANVLTFGAGSRLTVL.

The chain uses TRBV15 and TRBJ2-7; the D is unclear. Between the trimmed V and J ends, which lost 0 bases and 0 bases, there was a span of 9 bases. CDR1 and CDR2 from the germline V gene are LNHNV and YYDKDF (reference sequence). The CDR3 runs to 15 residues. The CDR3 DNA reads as TGTGCCACCAGCAGAGAATGGGCGAGCTCCTACGAGCAGTACTTC. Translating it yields CATSREWASSYEQYF.

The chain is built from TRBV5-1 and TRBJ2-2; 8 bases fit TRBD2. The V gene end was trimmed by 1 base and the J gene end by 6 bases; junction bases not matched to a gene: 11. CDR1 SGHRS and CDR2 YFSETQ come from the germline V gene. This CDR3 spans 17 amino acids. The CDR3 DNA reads TGCGCCAGCAGCTTGTCACGGGGGGGCCAGACGGCCGGGGAGCTGTTTTTT. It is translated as CASSLSRGGQTAGELFF.

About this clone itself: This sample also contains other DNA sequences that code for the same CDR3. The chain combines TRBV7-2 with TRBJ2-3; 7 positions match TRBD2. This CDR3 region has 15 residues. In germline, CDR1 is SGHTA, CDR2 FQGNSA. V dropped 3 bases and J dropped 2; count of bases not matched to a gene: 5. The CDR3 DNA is TGTGCCAGCAGCTTGCGAGGGAGGGACACAGATACGCAGTATTTT. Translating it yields CASSLRGRDTDTQYF.

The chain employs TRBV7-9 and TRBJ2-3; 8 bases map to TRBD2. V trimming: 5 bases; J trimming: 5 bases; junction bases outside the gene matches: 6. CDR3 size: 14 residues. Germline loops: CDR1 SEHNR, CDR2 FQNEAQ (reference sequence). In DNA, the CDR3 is TGTGCCAGCAGCGCGGGACTAGACCTAGATACGCAGTATTTT. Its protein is CASSAGLDLDTQYF.

The CDR3 region is CASNSPGQATYEQYF. The DNA for the CDR3 is TGTGCCAGCAACTCACCGGGACAGGCCACCTACGAGCAGTACTTC. The gene calls are TRBV6-6 and TRBJ2-7, with TRBD1 identical over 8 bases. With V trimmed by 7 bases and J by 2 bases, 10 bases remained unmatched. Germline values: CDR1 MNHNY, CDR2 SVGAGI (reference sequence). This CDR3 is 15 amino acids long.

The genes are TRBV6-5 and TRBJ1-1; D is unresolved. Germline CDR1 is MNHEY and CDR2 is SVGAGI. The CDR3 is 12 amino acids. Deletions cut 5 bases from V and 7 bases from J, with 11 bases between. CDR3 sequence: CASSQRRDEAFF. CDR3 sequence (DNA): TGTGCCAGCAGTCAACGGAGGGATGAAGCTTTCTTT.